This T cell receptor beta chain stems from a study of OX40 agonist ivuxolimab in advanced cancers. Study information: Dosing consisted of intravenous ivuxolimab at 0.01 to 10 mg/kg every 2 weeks. General study results and limits: The antigen specificity of the peripheral T cells (those that were expanded) was not determined. At doses 0.1 to 3.0 mg/kg, CD4+ and CD8+ clones expanded. Expanded clones were, on average, more numerous among CD8+ T cells than CD4+.

Sequencing used immunoSEQ multiplex PCR; TCRdb keeps in-frame clones, though not all of them. This table has roughly 34,000 clones, under 85% appearing once. Concerning this clone itself: Its specificity is unknown.

Sequenced material: CD4+ or CD8+ T cells sorted from blood, taken in a trial of the OX40 agonist ivuxolimab. This TCR was sampled from an adult with an advanced solid tumor such as melanoma, head and neck, liver or kidney cancer.

For the CDR3, the DNA is TGCGCCAGCGCCAAGGATCCGAACACTGAAGCTTTCTTT. Amino acid sequence: CASAKDPNTEAFF. V is TRBV10-1 and J is TRBJ1-1; D not certain. The CDR3 loop spans 13 amino acids. The V end was cut by 8 bases, the J end by 1 base, with 11 bases between. From germline, CDR1 is WNHNN and CDR2 SYGVQD (reference sequence).